This T cell receptor beta chain was retrieved from a study of beta chain features in type 1 diabetes. Notes on the study in general: A definitive answer on HLA type influencing TCRB rearrangement was not reached here. Naive, central memory and Treg TCRB repertoires appeared more alike in patients than in healthy donors.

V was clipped by 8 bases and J by 4 bases; unmatched bases: 14. Germline CDR1 reads MGHRA; CDR2 reads YSYEKL. The CDR3 consists of 17 residues. This clone was observed a few times. Its matching antigen is unknown. Expressed TCRB transcripts were sequenced after all isolated RNA was converted to cDNA. Naive, central memory and regulatory T cell samples averaged about 3.4 million reads. Measured with immunoSEQ multiplex PCR; TCRdb has only the in-frame clones, and not every one. The sample comprises roughly 380,000 clones, around a fifth of which are singletons, and about 0.044% rests with the top ten. The chain couples TRBV4-1 to TRBJ2-2, with TRBD2 identical over 9 bases. What was sequenced was naive CD4+ T cells from blood. This clonotype was obtained from a woman aged 18-29 years in good health. CDR3 in DNA: TGCGCCAGCCTTCAACTTTTAGCGGGGGTCGCCACCGGGGAGCTGTTTTTT. This codes for CASLQLLAGVATGELFF.